The entry below describes one T cell receptor (beta chain). The antigen it recognizes is unknown. No much larger clone exists at a distance of one base, and base qualities are not known. The data derive from a study of radiotherapy plus CTLA-4 blockade in lung cancer (dated by TCRdb to 2016 to 2018). Background on the whole study: Among enrolled patients, under 20% had an objective response and 25% to 35% reached disease control. General findings and caveats noted by the study authors: The strongest predictors of response, as reported, were early dynamic changes in blood T cell clones along with a rise in serum interferon-beta after radiation. TCR clones derived from tumors expanded in peripheral blood after treatment with radiotherapy and ipilimumab.

Libraries were constructed by the immunoSEQ multiplex PCR assay. The table was pulled from immuneACCESS by TCRdb, which kept in-frame rearrangements only. Such tables lose some clones; where checked, under half of the loss comes from unresolved V genes, and the rest has no known cause. In all, the sample holds under 95,000 clones, and around 79% of those were seen once. Clones ranked in the top ten supply over 20% of the sample. Spanning cysteine to phenylalanine, the CDR3 consists of 16 amino acids. Only CDR3 DNA is held: 48 bases, read in frame from base 1. From V the trimming removes 1 base and from J it removes 2 bases, while the gene matches leave 5 bases of the junction unaccounted for. The germline V gene (reference sequence) sets CDR1 to LNHNV and CDR2 to YYDKDF. Focal radiation therapy combined with CTLA-4 blockade (ipilimumab) was tested in patients with chemo-refractory metastatic non-small-cell lung cancer.

The sequenced sample was peripheral blood, obtained from a patient treated with radiotherapy plus ipilimumab. The sequence was collected from a human donor with non-small cell lung cancer whose response to radiotherapy plus ipilimumab could not be evaluated. Some clones in this sample may be carry-over from other donors' samples. The chain was built from TRBV15 and TRBJ2-7; the central 10 bases match TRBD1. The nucleotides are TGTGCCACCAGCAGAGCAATGACAGGGGGCGCCTACGAGCAGTACTTC. Its protein reads: CATSRAMTGGAYEQYF. Supplemented by the reference TRBV15 and TRBJ2-7 proteins around the CDR3, the complete variable domain is DAMVIQNPRYQVTQFGKPVTLSCSQTLNHNVMYWYQQKSSQAPKLLFHYYDKDFNNEADTPDNFQSRRPNTSFCFLDIRSPGLGDTAMYLCATSRAMTGGAYEQYFGPGTRLTVT.